This TCR beta chain was identified during a study of blood T cell repertoires in COVID-19. Looking at the study overall: The United States, Italy and Spain were the sources of the acute and convalescent COVID-19 samples. PBMCs, B-cell-depleted T cells, or T cells were the source of the cDNA or gDNA that made up the material.

Methods used by the authors: The authors estimated nucleated cell counts from reference gene primer amplification. Clones were sequenced by immunoSEQ multiplex PCR, and TCRdb holds only the in-frame ones, with some missing. V, J and clone size were drawn from that table, and D and trimming were deduced from the DNA. The sample yields about 68,000 clones, 65% to 90% seen once. With 6 bases clipped from V and 7 bases from J, the junction kept 7 bases outside the gene matches. The CDR3 spans 14 residues. Germline loops: CDR1 MNHNY, CDR2 SVGAGI (reference sequence). Source material: peripheral blood. The chain is built from TRBV6-6 and TRBJ2-3; 10 positions agree with TRBD2. This clonotype was sampled from a man at least 80 years old with COVID-19, enrolled during active disease. CDR3 bases: TGTGCCAGCAGCCCGAGCGGGGGGGCCTATACGCAGTATTTT. It specifies CASSPSGGAYTQYF.